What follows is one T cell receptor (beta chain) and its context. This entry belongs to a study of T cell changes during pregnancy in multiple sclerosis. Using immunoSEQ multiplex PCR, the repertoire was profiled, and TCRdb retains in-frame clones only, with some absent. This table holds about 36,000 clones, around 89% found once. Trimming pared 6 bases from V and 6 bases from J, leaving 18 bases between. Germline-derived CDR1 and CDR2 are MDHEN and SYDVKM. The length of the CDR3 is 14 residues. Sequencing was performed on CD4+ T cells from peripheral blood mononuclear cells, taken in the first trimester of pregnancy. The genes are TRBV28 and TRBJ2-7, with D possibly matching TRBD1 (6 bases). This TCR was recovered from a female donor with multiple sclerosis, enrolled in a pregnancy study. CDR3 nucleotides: TGTGCCAGCAGGCCCCGACAGGCCCTCGGCGAGCAGTACTTC. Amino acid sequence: CASRPRQALGEQYF.